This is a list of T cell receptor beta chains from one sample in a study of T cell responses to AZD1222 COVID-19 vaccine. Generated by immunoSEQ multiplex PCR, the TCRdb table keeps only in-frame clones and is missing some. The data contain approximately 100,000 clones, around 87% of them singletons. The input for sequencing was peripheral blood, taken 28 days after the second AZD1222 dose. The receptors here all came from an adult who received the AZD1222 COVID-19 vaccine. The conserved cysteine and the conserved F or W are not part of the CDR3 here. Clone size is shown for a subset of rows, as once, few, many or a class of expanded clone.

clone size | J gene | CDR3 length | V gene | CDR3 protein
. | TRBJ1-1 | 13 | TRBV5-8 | ASSLVWTWNTEAF
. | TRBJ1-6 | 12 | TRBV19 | ASNSDSYNSPLH
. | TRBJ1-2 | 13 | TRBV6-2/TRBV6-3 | ASSSLQGRDYGYT
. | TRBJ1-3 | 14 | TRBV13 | ASSLGLGSSGNTIY
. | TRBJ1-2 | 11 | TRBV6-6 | ASSPGQGVGYT
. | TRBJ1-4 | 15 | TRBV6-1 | ASSEGSLGARGGTLF
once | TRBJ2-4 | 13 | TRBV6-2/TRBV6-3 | ASSTSGQGENIQY
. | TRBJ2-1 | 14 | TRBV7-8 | ASSLGGTGGGNEQF
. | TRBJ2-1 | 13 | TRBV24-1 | ATSGRDSRVNEQF
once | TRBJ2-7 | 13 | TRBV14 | ASSHRGDSTYEQY
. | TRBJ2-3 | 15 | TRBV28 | ASSGKVGDPGDQTQY
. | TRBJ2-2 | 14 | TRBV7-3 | ASSLGTGLGTGELF
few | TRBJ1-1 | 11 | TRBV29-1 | SGSRGPNTEAF
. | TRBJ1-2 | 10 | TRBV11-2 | ASSGRDILNT
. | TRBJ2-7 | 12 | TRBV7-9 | ASSPLRDPYEQY
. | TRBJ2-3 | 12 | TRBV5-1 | ASSFDSPTDTQY
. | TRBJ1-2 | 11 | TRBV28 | ASRGTVNYGYT